This T cell receptor (beta chain) was documented in a study of T cell repertoires in cytomegalovirus infection. For the study at large: Newly reported HLA-C-restricted and thoroughly characterized HLA-B-restricted CMV epitopes were employed. Public signatures in TCR beta pointed to CMV infection and matching HLA type.

Study results and limitations: The cumulative frequency of public TCR beta families distinguished individuals who carried CMV together with the relevant HLA.

MiXCR, run by TCRdb on the reads, gives a single entry per CDR3 protein. This sample has hundreds of thousands of distinct CDR3 sequences, with around 30% found just once. Concerning this clonotype: Its antigen is undetermined.

V dropped 4 bases and J dropped 7; count of bases not matched to a gene: 9. The CDR3 contains 15 residues. Looked up from germline, CDR1 is SGHRS and CDR2 is YFSETQ. This clonotype originated in a human donor in good health (CMV status not recorded). Some clones in this sample may be carry-over from other donors' samples. This sample comprised cultured CD8+ T cells from PBMCs, obtained from culture after CMV antigen stimulation. The chain uses TRBV5-1 and TRBJ1-5; TRBD1 matches at 9 bases. The CDR3 bases are TGCGCCAGCAGCACCGGACAGGGGCCGGGACAGCCCCAGCATTTT. This codes for CASSTGQGPGQPQHF.